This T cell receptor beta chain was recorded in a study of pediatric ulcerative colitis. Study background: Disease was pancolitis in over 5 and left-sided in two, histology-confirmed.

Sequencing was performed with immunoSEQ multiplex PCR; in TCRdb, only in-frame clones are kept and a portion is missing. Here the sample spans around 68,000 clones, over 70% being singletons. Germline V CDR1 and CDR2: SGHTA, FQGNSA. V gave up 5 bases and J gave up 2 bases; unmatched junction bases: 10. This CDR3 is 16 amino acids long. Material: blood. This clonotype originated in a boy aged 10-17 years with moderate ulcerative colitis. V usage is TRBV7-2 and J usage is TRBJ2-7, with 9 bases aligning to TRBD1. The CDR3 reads CASSARRGTGTYEQYF. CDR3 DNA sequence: TGTGCCAGCAGCGCGCGGAGGGGGACAGGGACCTACGAGCAGTACTTC.